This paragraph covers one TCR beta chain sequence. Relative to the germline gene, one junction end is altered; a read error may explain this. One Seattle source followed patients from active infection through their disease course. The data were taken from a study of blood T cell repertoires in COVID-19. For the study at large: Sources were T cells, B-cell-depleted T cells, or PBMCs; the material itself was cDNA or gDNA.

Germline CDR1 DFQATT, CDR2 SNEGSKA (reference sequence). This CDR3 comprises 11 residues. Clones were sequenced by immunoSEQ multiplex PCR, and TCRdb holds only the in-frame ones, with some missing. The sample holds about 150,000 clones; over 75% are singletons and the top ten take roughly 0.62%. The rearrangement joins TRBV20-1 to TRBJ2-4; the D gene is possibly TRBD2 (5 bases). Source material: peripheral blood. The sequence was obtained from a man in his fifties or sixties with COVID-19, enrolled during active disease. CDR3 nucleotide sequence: TGCAGTGCTAGTAACGGGGATTCTTATGGTTTC. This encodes CSASNGDSYGF.